Listed below are T cell receptor beta chains from one sample, sequenced in a study of blood T cell repertoires in COVID-19. Profiling relied on immunoSEQ multiplex PCR, and the TCRdb table lists in-frame clones only, not all of them. The sample yields 400,000 to 450,000 clones, roughly 89% seen once. The sequenced material came from peripheral blood. Source of these receptors: a woman aged 25-40 years with active or convalescent COVID-19. Each CDR3 is given with its conserved first and last residue. The D gene is left open where the match is weak. Clone size is shown for a subset of rows, as once, few, many or a class of expanded clone.

CDR3aa: CASSELVRDSATEKLFF
CDR3nt: TGTGCCAGCAGTGAATTGGTTAGGGACAGCGCTACCGAAAAACTGTTTTTT
j_gene: TRBJ1-4
abundance: .
d_gene: TRBD1
v_gene: TRBV25-1

CDR3aa: CASSQDPAGVSGYTF
CDR3nt: TGTGCCAGCAGCCAAGATCCGGCAGGGGTTAGCGGCTACACCTTC
j_gene: TRBJ1-2
abundance: .
d_gene: .
v_gene: TRBV14

CDR3aa: CASSYSEATSGLEQYF
CDR3nt: TGTGCCAGCAGTTACTCGGAAGCAACTAGCGGGCTCGAGCAGTACTTC
j_gene: TRBJ2-7
abundance: .
d_gene: TRBD2
v_gene: TRBV6-2/TRBV6-3

CDR3aa: CASSLVGQGAAGELFF
CDR3nt: TGCGCCAGCAGCTTGGTGGGACAGGGGGCTGCCGGGGAGCTGTTTTTT
j_gene: TRBJ2-2
abundance: .
d_gene: TRBD1
v_gene: TRBV5-1

CDR3aa: CASSWADRANYGYTF
CDR3nt: TGTGCCAGCAGCTGGGCAGACAGGGCTAACTATGGCTACACCTTC
j_gene: TRBJ1-2
abundance: once
d_gene: TRBD1
v_gene: TRBV6-6

CDR3aa: CASGTGPDTQYF
CDR3nt: TGCGCCAGTGGGACAGGGCCAGATACGCAGTATTTT
j_gene: TRBJ2-3
abundance: .
d_gene: TRBD1
v_gene: TRBV5-1

CDR3aa: CASSRKPGVTGLNTEAFF
CDR3nt: TGTGCCAGCAGCCGTAAACCTGGGGTGACAGGCCTGAACACTGAAGCTTTCTTT
j_gene: TRBJ1-1
abundance: .
d_gene: .
v_gene: TRBV7-8

CDR3aa: CASSLELSSGNTIYF
CDR3nt: TGCGCCAGCAGCTTGGAGCTGAGCTCTGGAAACACCATATATTTT
j_gene: TRBJ1-3
abundance: .
d_gene: .
v_gene: TRBV5-1

CDR3aa: CASSSSGGDTQYF
CDR3nt: TGTGCCAGCAGCTCTAGCGGTGGAGATACGCAGTATTTT
j_gene: TRBJ2-3
abundance: .
d_gene: TRBD2
v_gene: TRBV5-4

CDR3aa: CASSQGGSSSRQPQHF
CDR3nt: TGTGCCAGCAGCCAAGGCGGGTCCAGTTCGAGACAGCCCCAGCATTTT
j_gene: TRBJ1-5
abundance: .
d_gene: .
v_gene: TRBV3-1/TRBV3-2

CDR3aa: CASSSIRTSGSLYEQYF
CDR3nt: TGTGCCAGCAGCTCAATACGGACTAGCGGGAGTCTCTACGAGCAGTACTTC
j_gene: TRBJ2-7
abundance: .
d_gene: TRBD2
v_gene: TRBV11-2

CDR3aa: CASSDRQGGNIQYF
CDR3nt: TGCGCCAGCAGTGATCGACAGGGAGGAAACATTCAGTACTTC
j_gene: TRBJ2-4
abundance: .
d_gene: .
v_gene: TRBV10-1

CDR3aa: CASSRRLAGETQYF
CDR3nt: TGTGCCAGCAGCCGAAGACTAGCGGGGGAGACCCAGTACTTC
j_gene: TRBJ2-5
abundance: few
d_gene: TRBD2
v_gene: TRBV7-9

CDR3aa: CATSFRDTGELFF
CDR3nt: TGTGCCACCAGTTTCAGGGACACCGGGGAGCTGTTTTTT
j_gene: TRBJ2-2
abundance: .
d_gene: .
v_gene: TRBV24-1

CDR3aa: CAISESLGVNSPLHF
CDR3nt: TGTGCCATCAGTGAGTCGTTAGGGGTGAATTCACCCCTCCACTTT
j_gene: TRBJ1-6
abundance: .
d_gene: .
v_gene: TRBV10-3

CDR3aa: CASKNGQGASGELFF
CDR3nt: TGTGCCAGCAAAAACGGACAGGGGGCTTCCGGGGAGCTGTTTTTT
j_gene: TRBJ2-2
abundance: .
d_gene: TRBD1
v_gene: TRBV6-5

CDR3aa: CASSPFLGADKLFF
CDR3nt: TGTGCCAGCAGCCCCTTTCTGGGGGCGGATAAACTGTTTTTT
j_gene: TRBJ1-4
abundance: .
d_gene: .
v_gene: TRBV7-2

CDR3aa: CASSTRSGTDTQYF
CDR3nt: TGTGCCAGCAGCACCCGCTCGGGGACAGATACGCAGTATTTT
j_gene: TRBJ2-3
abundance: once
d_gene: .
v_gene: TRBV5-5

CDR3aa: CASSMRGARTSARGYNEQFF
CDR3nt: TGTGCCAGTAGTATGCGCGGGGCGAGAACTAGCGCGCGGGGGTACAATGAGCAGTTCTTC
j_gene: TRBJ2-1
abundance: once
d_gene: TRBD2
v_gene: TRBV19